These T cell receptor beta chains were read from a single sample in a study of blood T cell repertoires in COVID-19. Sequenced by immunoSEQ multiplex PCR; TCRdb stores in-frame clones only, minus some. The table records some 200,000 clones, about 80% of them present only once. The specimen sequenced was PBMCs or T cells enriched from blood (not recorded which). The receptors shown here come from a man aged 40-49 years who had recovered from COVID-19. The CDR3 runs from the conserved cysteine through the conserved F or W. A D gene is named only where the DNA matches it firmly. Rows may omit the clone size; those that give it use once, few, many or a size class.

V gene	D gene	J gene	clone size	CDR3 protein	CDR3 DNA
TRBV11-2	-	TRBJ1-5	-	CASSLDSFHQPQHF	TGTGCCAGCAGCTTAGACTCTTTCCATCAGCCCCAGCATTTT
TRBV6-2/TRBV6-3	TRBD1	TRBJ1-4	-	CASSHEGAGANEKLFF	TGTGCCAGCAGCCACGAGGGGGCTGGGGCTAATGAAAAACTGTTTTTT
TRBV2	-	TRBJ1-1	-	CASRLLAGTEAFF	TGTGCCAGCAGGCTCCTCGCAGGCACTGAAGCTTTCTTT
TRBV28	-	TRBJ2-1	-	CASSSDRNLEGEQFF	TGTGCCAGCAGTTCGGACAGGAACCTGGAGGGTGAGCAGTTCTTC
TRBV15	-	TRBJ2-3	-	CATSRGGYTDTQYF	TGTGCCACCAGCAGGGGGGGTTACACAGATACGCAGTATTTT
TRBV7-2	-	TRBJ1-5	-	CASSLGPQINQPQHF	TGTGCCAGCAGCTTAGGGCCCCAGATTAATCAGCCCCAGCATTTT
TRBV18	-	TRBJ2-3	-	CASSEHATDTQYF	TGTGCCAGCTCAGAACACGCCACAGATACGCAGTATTTT
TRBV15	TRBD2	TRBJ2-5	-	CATTSGQLVQETQYF	TGTGCCACCACTAGCGGCCAATTAGTCCAAGAGACCCAGTACTTC
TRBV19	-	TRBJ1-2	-	CASSILDRTRGYTF	TGTGCCAGTAGTATTCTTGACAGGACCCGCGGCTACACCTTC
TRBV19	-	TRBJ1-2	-	CASSRVDYGYTF	TGTGCCAGTAGCAGGGTAGACTATGGCTACACCTTC
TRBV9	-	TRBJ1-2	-	CASSSYGYTF	TGTGCCAGCAGTTCGTATGGCTACACCTTC
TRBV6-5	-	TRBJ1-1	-	CASSYSQGRTEAFF	TGTGCCAGCAGTTACTCACAGGGCAGGACTGAAGCTTTCTTT
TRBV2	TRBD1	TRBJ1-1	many	CASTRGTGRTEAFF	TGTGCCAGCACCAGAGGGACAGGGAGGACTGAAGCTTTCTTT
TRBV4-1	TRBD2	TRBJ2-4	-	CASSPGGLLARNIQYF	TGCGCCAGCAGCCCGGGGGGGCTACTAGCGAGAAACATTCAGTACTTC
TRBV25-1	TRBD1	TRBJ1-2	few	CASSETRGGQGFAHGYTF	TGTGCCAGCAGTGAAACTAGAGGGGGACAGGGGTTTGCGCATGGCTACACCTTC
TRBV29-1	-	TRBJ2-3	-	CSVAGGSGTQYF	TGCAGCGTTGCCGGGGGTAGTGGTACGCAGTATTTT
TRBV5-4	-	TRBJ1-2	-	CASSEPNYGYTF	TGTGCCAGCAGCGAGCCTAACTATGGCTACACCTTC
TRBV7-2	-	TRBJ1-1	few	CASSRSGLIPEAFF	TGTGCCAGCAGCCGGTCAGGACTCATCCCTGAAGCTTTCTTT
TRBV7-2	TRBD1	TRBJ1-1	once	CASSLARTGQGEAFF	TGTGCCAGCAGCTTAGCCCGAACCGGACAGGGTGAAGCTTTCTTT
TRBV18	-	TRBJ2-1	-	CASSPRAETYNEQFF	TGTGCCAGCTCACCACGGGCAGAGACCTACAATGAGCAGTTCTTC
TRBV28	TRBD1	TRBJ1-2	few	CASSPGTVYGYTF	TGTGCCAGCAGTCCCGGGACAGTCTATGGCTACACCTTC
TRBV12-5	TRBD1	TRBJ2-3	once	CASATGQGSTDTQYF	TGTGCTAGTGCCACGGGACAGGGCAGCACAGATACGCAGTATTTT
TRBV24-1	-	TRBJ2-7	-	CATDHLMTARVEQYF	TGTGCCACCGACCATCTAATGACGGCCAGGGTTGAGCAGTACTTC
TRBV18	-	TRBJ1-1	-	CASSPLHSNTEAFF	TGTGCCAGCTCACCCTTACATTCGAACACTGAAGCTTTCTTT
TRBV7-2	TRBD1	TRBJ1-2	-	CASSLPAGGLGGYTF	TGTGCCAGCAGCTTACCAGCAGGGGGCCTAGGAGGCTACACCTTC
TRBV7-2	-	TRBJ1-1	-	CASSLGFRGTEAFF	TGTGCCAGCAGCTTAGGTTTCAGGGGCACTGAAGCTTTCTTT
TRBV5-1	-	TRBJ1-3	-	CASSSSGTGNTIYF	TGCGCCAGCAGCTCTTCTGGCACTGGAAACACCATATATTTT
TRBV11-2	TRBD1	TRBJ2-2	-	CASSVGTGGTGELFF	TGTGCCAGCAGCGTCGGGACAGGGGGCACCGGGGAGCTGTTTTTT
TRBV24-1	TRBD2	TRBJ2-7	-	CATSDLTIAGVAYEQYF	TGTGCCACCAGTGACCTGACAATAGCGGGGGTAGCCTACGAGCAGTACTTC
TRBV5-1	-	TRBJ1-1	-	CASRYGDRNTEAFF	TGCGCCAGCAGATACGGGGATCGGAACACTGAAGCTTTCTTT
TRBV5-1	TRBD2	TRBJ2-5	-	CASSLAAGVQETQYF	TGCGCCAGCAGCTTGGCAGCGGGGGTTCAAGAGACCCAGTACTTC
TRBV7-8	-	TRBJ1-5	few	CASSPGAGNQPQHF	TGTGCCAGCAGCCCCGGAGCGGGCAATCAGCCCCAGCATTTT
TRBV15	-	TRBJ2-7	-	CATSRDPVNTYEQYF	TGTGCCACCAGCAGAGATCCCGTTAACACCTACGAGCAGTACTTC
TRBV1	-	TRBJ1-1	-	CTSSPLASGGSMNTEAFF	TGCACCAGCAGCCCCCTGGCCAGCGGAGGATCGATGAACACTGAAGCTTTCTTT
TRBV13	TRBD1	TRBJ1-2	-	CASSLGATGGNYGYTF	TGTGCCAGCAGCTTAGGCGCAACAGGGGGGAACTATGGCTACACCTTC
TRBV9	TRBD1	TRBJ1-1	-	CASSVGTGQTEAFF	TGTGCCAGCAGCGTCGGGACAGGGCAGACTGAAGCTTTCTTT
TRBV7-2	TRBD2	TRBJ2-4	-	CASSPTGGLRIQYF	TGTGCCAGCAGCCCGACGGGAGGATTACGCATTCAGTACTTC
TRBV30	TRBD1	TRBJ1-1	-	CAWTDRDWSKNTEAFF	TGTGCCTGGACGGACAGGGATTGGTCTAAGAACACTGAAGCTTTCTTT
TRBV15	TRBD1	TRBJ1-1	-	CATSRDPPYTGGNTEAFF	TGTGCCACCAGCAGAGATCCCCCTTATACAGGGGGGAACACTGAAGCTTTCTTT
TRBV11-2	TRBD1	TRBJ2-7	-	CASSYYRDRHLRSIYEQYF	TGTGCCAGCAGCTATTACCGGGACAGACATTTACGCTCCATTTACGAGCAGTACTTC
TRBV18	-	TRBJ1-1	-	CASSDRASSNTEAFF	TGTGCCAGCTCCGACAGAGCCTCATCGAACACTGAAGCTTTCTTT
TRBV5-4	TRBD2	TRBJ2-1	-	CASSRTSGTLDEQFF	TGTGCCAGCAGCAGGACTAGCGGAACTTTGGATGAGCAGTTCTTC
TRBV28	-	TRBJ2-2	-	CASSFTRGGGELFF	TGTGCCAGCAGTTTCACCAGGGGCGGCGGGGAGCTGTTTTTT
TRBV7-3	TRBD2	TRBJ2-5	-	CASSRGGQETQYF	TGTGCCAGCAGCCGCGGGGGCCAAGAGACCCAGTACTTC
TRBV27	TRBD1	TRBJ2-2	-	CASSPRGQLTNTGELFF	TGTGCCAGCAGTCCTAGGGGACAGCTAACGAACACCGGGGAGCTGTTTTTT
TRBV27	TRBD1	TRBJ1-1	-	CASSVPGQGGEEAFF	TGTGCCAGCAGTGTCCCGGGACAGGGGGGGGAAGAAGCTTTCTTT